This entry is about one TCR beta chain. The data stem from a study of blood T cell repertoires in COVID-19. Study context: The United States, Italy and Spain supplied acute and convalescent COVID-19 samples. From T cells, B-cell-depleted T cells, or PBMCs came the material, which was cDNA or gDNA.

Patients at the Seattle site were enrolled during active infection and followed longitudinally. Trimming shortened V by 5 bases and J by 5 bases, and 17 bases separated the two germline ends. The CDR3 loop spans 15 amino acids. Germline CDR1 is SGHTA and CDR2 is FQGNSA. This table comes from immunoSEQ multiplex PCR, and its TCRdb copy is limited to in-frame clones, with some not included. The sample consists of about 160,000 clones, around 82% of them appearing once. The chain combines TRBV7-2 with TRBJ2-3; unclear D gene. The sample taken for sequencing was peripheral blood. The sequence was obtained from a woman in her thirties or forties with COVID-19, enrolled during active disease. The CDR3 region has the DNA TGTGCCAGCAGCCCCCTCGGCGGCCCCGGAGATACGCAGTATTTT. It is translated as CASSPLGGPGDTQYF.